The 11 T cell receptor beta chains below all came from one sample that was sequenced in a study of cytomegalovirus exposure and HLA in healthy donors. Amplification used 60 Vbeta primers and 13 Jbeta primers. Method: immunoSEQ multiplex PCR; TCRdb's copy keeps in-frame clones and lacks some. The top ten clones hold roughly 3.7% of a sample with about 130,000 clones, roughly 85% of them seen once. Input material: PBMCs. These receptor sequences come from a woman between 35 and 50 years old in good health and CMV-seropositive.

J is TRBJ1-1 and V is TRBV5-1; D is possibly TRBD1 (5 bases). Germline loops: CDR1 SGHRS, CDR2 YFSETQ. Trimming cost V 4 bases and J 4 bases, with 17 bases left between them. There are 15 residues in the CDR3. The CDR3 DNA reads TGCGCCAGCAGCCCCTCGGATGGCAGGGCCACTGAAGCTTTCTTT. Its translation: CASSPSDGRATEAFF. The full variable domain, completed using reference TRBV5-1 and TRBJ1-1, is KAGVTQTPRYLIKTRGQQVTLSCSPISGHRSVSWYQQTPGQGLQFLFEYFSETQRNKGNFPGRFSGRQFSNSRSEMNVSTLELGDSALYLCASSPSDGRATEAFFGQGTRLTVV.

Remarks on this clone: The sample has other DNA sequences that encode this CDR3 too. The rearrangement uses TRBV11-2 and TRBJ2-4; the D gene is possibly TRBD2 (6 bases). CDR1 is SGHAT and CDR2 is FQNNGV in the germline V gene. The ends were cut back, 7 bases at V and 6 bases at J, with 19 bases in the middle. The CDR3 loop spans 15 amino acids. The CDR3 coding sequence is TGTGCCAGCAAAAAACCGGGGGAGATCCCAAACATTCAGTACTTC. Protein: CASKKPGEIPNIQYF.

The chain couples TRBV7-8 to TRBJ2-1; 14 bases match TRBD2. The germline CDR1 and CDR2 sequences are SGHVS and FQNEAQ. The CDR3 spans 16 residues. V gave up 4 bases and J gave up 5 bases; unmatched junction bases: 4. The CDR3 spells CASSSPGLAGDNEQFF. The CDR3 region has the DNA TGTGCCAGCAGCTCACCGGGACTAGCGGGAGACAATGAGCAGTTCTTC.

The chain recombines TRBV19 with TRBJ2-1, with TRBD2 matching 11 bases. J gave up 1 base and V 4 bases, and 9 bases lay outside the gene matches. CDR3 size: 18 residues. Germline CDR1 reads LNHDA; CDR2 reads SQIVND (reference sequence). Here the CDR3 reads CASSNSGRAIGSYNEQFF. For the CDR3, the DNA is TGTGCCAGTAGTAATAGCGGGAGGGCGATTGGGTCCTACAATGAGCAGTTCTTC.

The chain has TRBV9 and TRBJ2-3, with 9 bases fitting TRBD2. V gave up 0 bases and J gave up 2 bases; unmatched junction bases: 7. This CDR3 region has 17 residues. Germline V gene data show CDR1 as SGDLS and CDR2 as YYNGEE. CDR3 in amino acids: CASSVGGSGSITDTQYF. The CDR3 nucleotides are TGTGCCAGCAGCGTAGGTGGTAGCGGGAGTATCACAGATACGCAGTATTTT.

The V call is TRBV5-4, the J call TRBJ1-1; D ambiguous. Germline V gene data show CDR1 as SGHNT and CDR2 as YYREEE (reference sequence). The CDR3 is 14 amino acids. The V end was cut by 4 bases, the J end by 3 bases, with 13 bases between. The DNA for the CDR3 is TGTGCCAGCAGCACGACCCAAACAGACACTGAAGCTTTCTTT. Translation: CASSTTQTDTEAFF.

CDR3: CASSLKASVVLIGELFF. The CDR3 bases are TGTGCCAGCAGTTTAAAGGCTAGCGTAGTTTTGATCGGGGAGCTGTTTTTT. The chain combines TRBV27 with TRBJ2-2, with a weak D call TRBD2 (6 bases). Trimming pared 2 bases from V and 7 bases from J, leaving 20 bases between. CDR1 is MNHEY and CDR2 is SMNVEV in the germline V gene (reference sequence). CDR3 length: 17 amino acids.

The gene calls are TRBV5-1 and TRBJ2-6; 12 nucleotides agree with TRBD1. V shed 4 bases and J 3 bases; nucleotides not matched to a gene: 11. Germline assignment: CDR1 SGHRS and CDR2 YFSETQ. The CDR3 extends over 19 amino acids. CDR3 in DNA: TGCGCCAGCAGCATCATTACCCGGGACAGGGGGCTTGGGGCCAACGTCCTGACTTTC. As protein: CASSIITRDRGLGANVLTF.

The rearrangement uses TRBV29-1 and TRBJ2-1, with TRBD2 matching over 8 bases. This CDR3 spans 16 amino acids. Germline CDR1 is SQVTM and CDR2 is ANQGSEA. Trimming at V came to 5 bases and at J to 9 bases, leaving 18 bases not matched to a gene. CDR3 DNA sequence: TGCAGCGTTTCCCCCGTGGCGGGAGGCCGTGGTTCTGAGCAGTTCTTC. Amino acids: CSVSPVAGGRGSEQFF.

The CDR3 nucleotides read TGTGCCAGCAGCCCCCGGGAGCGACACAATGAGCAGTTCTTC. This sequence encodes CASSPRERHNEQFF. The chain couples TRBV9 to TRBJ2-1, with D perhaps matching TRBD2 (6 bases). CDR1 and CDR2 from the germline V gene are SGDLS and YYNGEE. Trimming stripped 4 bases from V and 5 bases from J, with 13 bases between. CDR3 length: 14 amino acids.

V usage is TRBV27 and J usage is TRBJ2-7, with 8 bases lining up with TRBD1. CDR1 is MNHEY and CDR2 is SMNVEV in the germline V gene (reference sequence). J was trimmed by 2 bases and V by 5 bases; bases with no gene match: 11. The CDR3 length is 16 residues. CDR3 loop: CASSPSGTGLTYEQYF. The CDR3, as DNA: TGTGCCAGCAGTCCTTCTGGGACAGGCCTAACCTACGAGCAGTACTTC.